Following are 27 T cell receptor beta chains from one sample sequenced in a study of shared clonotypes between healthy human individuals. TCRdb keeps only in-frame clones here, not all; method: immunoSEQ multiplex PCR. The sample comprises some 680,000 clones, around 78% of which are singletons, and roughly 2% rests with the top ten. Sample: memory CD4+ T cells sorted from blood. The subset is: CD45RA-negative fraction. The receptors originated from a woman in her twenties or thirties in good health.

The chain carries TRBV4-1 and TRBJ1-2; no clear D. V shed 1 base and J shed 9 bases, with 6 bases lying between them. Germline V CDR1 and CDR2: MGHRA, YSYEKL. This CDR3 is 11 amino acids long. This CDR3 is CASSQGKSYTF. DNA for the CDR3: TGCGCCAGCAGCCAAGGGAAGAGCTACACCTTC.

V gene TRBV5-1 combines with J gene TRBJ2-1; D is tentatively TRBD1 or TRBD2 (5 bases each). This CDR3 is 13 amino acids long. V gave up 7 bases and J gave up 9 bases, with 17 bases separating them. In germline, CDR1 is SGHRS, CDR2 YFSETQ. CDR3 bases: TGCGCCAGCGTATCCTATCGGGACGGTGAGCAGTTCTTC. Its protein is CASVSYRDGEQFF.

As for this clone: Other DNA sequences in the same sample also yield this CDR3. The chain joins TRBV19 to TRBJ2-3; D not certain. Germline V gene sequence: CDR1 LNHDA, CDR2 SQIVND (reference sequence). CDR3 length: 15 residues. V lost 2 bases and J 1 base, leaving 10 bases between the germline ends. CDR3 in DNA: TGTGCCAGTAGTATATCTCTAGAAGGCACAGATACGCAGTATTTT. It yields the protein CASSISLEGTDTQYF.

This clone showed up just once. The chain carries TRBV27 and TRBJ2-3, with 14 bases identical to TRBD2. V shed 4 bases and J 2 bases; nucleotides not matched to a gene: 14. From germline, CDR1 is MNHEY and CDR2 SMNVEV (reference sequence). The length of the CDR3 is 20 residues. This CDR3 is CASSSRIRTSGRQPTDTQYF. Written as DNA, the CDR3 is TGTGCCAGCAGTTCCCGCATACGGACTAGCGGGAGGCAACCCACAGATACGCAGTATTTT.

The table lists this clone with a count of one. J is TRBJ2-7 and V is TRBV29-1; 12 nucleotides align to TRBD2. V lost 1 base, J lost 2 bases, and 3 bases stayed unmatched. The CDR3 spans 15 residues. Germline CDR1 is SQVTM and CDR2 is ANQGSEA. CDR3: CSVEGLAGVPYEQYF. The DNA for the CDR3 is TGCAGCGTTGAAGGACTAGCGGGAGTCCCCTACGAGCAGTACTTC.

This chain connects TRBV7-2 to TRBJ2-1; 8 bases are shared with TRBD2. Per the germline V gene, CDR1 is SGHTA and CDR2 is FQGNSA. The ends lost 6 bases at V and 4 bases at J; junction bases unmatched: 8. The CDR3 runs to 15 residues. For the CDR3, the DNA is TGTGCCAGCAGTCCTACTAGCGGCGCTTACAATGAGCAGTTCTTC. Amino acid sequence: CASSPTSGAYNEQFF.

This chain connects TRBV11-2 to TRBJ2-3; D assignment may be TRBD1 or TRBD2 (5 bases each). The CDR3 sequence is 15 residues long. The germline V and J ends were trimmed by 4 bases and 1 base, with 12 bases remaining between them. CDR1 SGHAT and CDR2 FQNNGV come from the germline V gene. CDR3 residues: CASSSPGHGTDTQYF. In nucleotides, the CDR3 is TGTGCCAGCAGCTCACCGGGGCATGGCACAGATACGCAGTATTTT.

The genes are TRBV6-6 and TRBJ1-1; 11 bases are shared with TRBD1. The germline V gene encodes CDR1 MNHNY and CDR2 SVGAGI (reference sequence). J lost 6 bases, V lost 6 bases, and 0 bases had no gene match. The CDR3 runs to 12 residues. The CDR3 sequence is CASRGQGAEAFF. In DNA form, the CDR3 reads TGTGCCAGCAGGGGACAGGGGGCTGAAGCTTTCTTT.

Of note for this clone: A read error is possible here, since a much larger clone lies one base away. The chain employs TRBV5-4 and TRBJ2-5; 13 bases fit TRBD2. The end of the DNA is better explained by TRBJ2-7, so the J call may be wrong. CDR1 is SGHNT and CDR2 is YYREEE in the germline V gene (reference sequence). This CDR3 region has 15 residues. In DNA, the CDR3 is TGTGCCAGCAGCGCCGGGACTAGCGGGAACTACGAGCAGTACTTC. Translated, it gives CASSAGTSGNYEQYF.

The rearrangement joins TRBV2 to TRBJ2-1; perhaps TRBD2 as D (7 bases). V dropped 7 bases and J dropped 1 base, with 17 bases sitting between them. The CDR3 runs to 16 residues. Germline V gene data show CDR1 as SNHLY and CDR2 as FYNNEI. The CDR3 region has the DNA TGTGCCAGCACCACCGAAGGGGGAGGGTCCTACAATGAGCAGTTCTTC. This sequence encodes CASTTEGGGSYNEQFF.

This clone showed up just once. The chain employs TRBV18 and TRBJ2-1; perhaps TRBD1 as D (6 bases). CDR3 length: 19 residues. Deletions cut 1 base from V and 2 bases from J, with 21 bases between. The germline V gene encodes CDR1 KGHSH and CDR2 LQKENI. Here the CDR3 reads CASSPLAQGARLPYNEQFF. Here the CDR3 DNA reads TGTGCCAGCTCACCACTCGCACAGGGAGCCCGTTTGCCCTACAATGAGCAGTTCTTC.

The chain employs TRBV19 and TRBJ1-1; D is ambiguous. This CDR3 region has 12 residues. The V gene lost 1 base and the J gene lost 4 bases, with 4 bases spanning the gap. CDR1 is LNHDA and CDR2 is SQIVND in the germline V gene (reference sequence). In nucleotides, the CDR3 is TGTGCCAGTAGTATAGGATTCACTGAAGCTTTCTTT. It yields the protein CASSIGFTEAFF.

The chain links TRBV5-1 to TRBJ2-3, with D possibly TRBD2 on 5 matching bases. The V end lost 1 base, the J end lost 3 bases, and 12 bases lay between the germline ends. The CDR3 runs to 15 residues. Germline CDR1 reads SGHRS; CDR2 reads YFSETQ. CDR3 region: CASSLSGGGTDTQYF. DNA for the CDR3: TGCGCCAGCAGCTTGAGCGGAGGTGGGACAGATACGCAGTATTTT.

V usage is TRBV2 and J usage is TRBJ2-1; 12 nucleotides agree with TRBD2. The CDR3 totals 14 residues. V lost 6 bases, J lost 9 bases, and 6 bases stayed unmatched. Per the germline V gene, CDR1 is SNHLY and CDR2 is FYNNEI. Here the CDR3 reads CASRATSGSTEQFF. The DNA of the CDR3 is TGTGCCAGCAGGGCGACTAGCGGGAGTACTGAGCAGTTCTTC.

This chain uses TRBV6-5 with TRBJ2-6; perhaps TRBD2 as D (6 bases). CDR1 MNHEY and CDR2 SVGAGI come from the germline V gene. There are 14 residues in the CDR3. Trimming took 6 bases from V and 0 from J, leaving 6 bases between them. The CDR3 region is CASSGGSGANVLTF. CDR3 in DNA: TGTGCCAGCAGCGGGGGCTCTGGGGCCAACGTCCTGACTTTC.

The chain couples TRBV28 to TRBJ2-7; TRBD1 matches 7 bases. The CDR3 is 15 amino acids. The junction had 19 bases not matched to a gene; V was cut back by 10 bases and J by 7 bases. CDR1 and CDR2 (germline): MDHEN, SYDVKM. The CDR3 spells CATYPESTGFGEQYF. The CDR3 DNA sequence: TGTGCCACCTATCCTGAGTCGACAGGGTTCGGTGAGCAGTACTTC.

This chain links TRBV28 with TRBJ1-3; 7 nucleotides agree with TRBD1. Germline values: CDR1 MDHEN, CDR2 SYDVKM. The CDR3 extends over 15 amino acids. With V trimmed by 5 bases and J by 5 bases, 9 bases remained unmatched. The CDR3 loop reads CASSHRDSRRNTIYF. In DNA form, the CDR3 reads TGTGCCAGCAGTCACCGGGACAGCAGAAGAAACACCATATATTTT.

This clone appeared once. The chain employs TRBV10-3 and TRBJ1-2; 8 nucleotides align to TRBD1. Losses at the gene ends were 6 bases for V and 8 bases for J; bases not matched to a gene: 8. The CDR3 sequence is 13 residues long. Germline V gene data show CDR1 as ENHRY and CDR2 as SYGVKD. CDR3 sequence reads: CAIRRGQGGGYTF. The CDR3, as DNA: TGTGCCATCAGGCGAGGACAGGGTGGGGGCTACACCTTC.

This clone was found many times. The chain is built from TRBV2 and TRBJ1-1, with D hard to call. The CDR3 spans 12 residues. Germline CDR1 reads SNHLY; CDR2 reads FYNNEI. V was clipped by 7 bases and J by 1 base, with 7 bases between them. Here the CDR3 DNA reads TGTGCCAGCATAGGTCCGAACACTGAAGCTTTCTTT. It encodes CASIGPNTEAFF.

Note on this clone: Other DNA sequences in this specimen translate into the identical CDR3. The chain carries TRBV9 and TRBJ2-7; 7 nucleotides agree with TRBD2. The CDR3 runs to 12 residues. Germline CDR1 and CDR2: SGDLS and YYNGEE. The junction had 0 bases not matched to a gene; V was cut back by 3 bases and J by 3 bases. The CDR3 nucleotides are TGTGCCAGCAGCGCGGGGGGCTACGAGCAGTACTTC. This gives the protein CASSAGGYEQYF.

This rearrangement joins TRBV5-1 to TRBJ2-7, with 14 bases identical to TRBD2. The J segment lost 4 bases and the V segment lost 2 bases, leaving 8 bases of the junction unmatched. The length of the CDR3 is 17 residues. Germline V gene sequence: CDR1 SGHRS, CDR2 YFSETQ. The CDR3 DNA reads TGCGCCAGCAGCTTTACCTCGACTAGCGGGAGGGTGTACGAGCAGTACTTC. Its translation is CASSFTSTSGRVYEQYF.

The V gene is TRBV4-1, the J gene TRBJ1-1, with D maybe TRBD1 (5 bases). Germline-derived CDR1 and CDR2 are MGHRA and YSYEKL. With 1 base removed from V and 5 bases from J, the gap between germline ends came to 11 bases. The CDR3 is made up of 14 amino acids. The CDR3 nucleotides are TGCGCCAGCAGCCAAGCCCCCCGGGGGACTGAAGCTTTCTTT. Its translation is CASSQAPRGTEAFF.

The rearrangement joins TRBV2 to TRBJ1-5; D gene uncertain. Trimming removed 4 bases at V and 2 bases at J, with 9 bases between. Germline CDR1 SNHLY, CDR2 FYNNEI. This CDR3 region has 14 residues. CDR3 coding DNA: TGTGCCAGCAGTGTCAATAGGGGCAATCAGCCCCAGCATTTT. Protein product: CASSVNRGNQPQHF.

In nucleotides, the CDR3 is TGTGCCAGCAAGCGCGGCGGGTCTCGAATGTTCGGAGGTGGTTACAATGAGCAGTTCTTC. Its translation is CASKRGGSRMFGGGYNEQFF. V is TRBV27 and J is TRBJ2-1, with D possibly being TRBD2 (5 bases). Germline V gene lookup returns CDR1 MNHEY and CDR2 SMNVEV (reference sequence). V was cut by 7 bases and J by 4 bases, with 32 bases left in between. The CDR3 contains 20 residues.

This rearrangement joins TRBV5-1 to TRBJ2-7; perhaps TRBD1 as D (6 bases). Trimming stripped 5 bases from V and 3 bases from J, with 12 bases between. From germline, CDR1 is SGHRS and CDR2 YFSETQ. The CDR3 is 13 residues long. CDR3 in DNA: TGCGCCAGCAGTTACCAGGGGAACTACGAGCAGTACTTC. It yields the protein CASSYQGNYEQYF.

The genes are TRBV5-6 and TRBJ2-5; 7 bases match TRBD1. After removal of 1 base from V and 6 bases from J, the junction contained 6 bases not matched to a gene. Per germline, CDR1 SGHDT and CDR2 YYEEEE. CDR3 length equals 14 residues. The CDR3 region is CASSLKGGGKTQYF. As DNA, the CDR3 is TGTGCCAGCAGCTTGAAAGGGGGCGGAAAGACCCAGTACTTC.

This chain connects TRBV28 to TRBJ2-7; TRBD1 matches 10 bases. Germline V gene lookup returns CDR1 MDHEN and CDR2 SYDVKM. This CDR3 is built from 15 residues. V dropped 7 bases and J dropped 4; count of bases not matched to a gene: 10. The CDR3: CASNLISGQGYEQYF. The DNA for the CDR3 is TGTGCCAGCAATCTTATTTCGGGACAGGGGTACGAGCAGTACTTC. Looking up the rest from reference TRBV28 and TRBJ2-7 gives the full variable domain: DVKVTQSSRYLVKRTGEKVFLECVQDMDHENMFWYRQDPGLGLRLIYFSYDVKMKEKGDIPEGYSVSREKKERFSLILESASTNQTSMYLCASNLISGQGYEQYFGPGTRLTVT.